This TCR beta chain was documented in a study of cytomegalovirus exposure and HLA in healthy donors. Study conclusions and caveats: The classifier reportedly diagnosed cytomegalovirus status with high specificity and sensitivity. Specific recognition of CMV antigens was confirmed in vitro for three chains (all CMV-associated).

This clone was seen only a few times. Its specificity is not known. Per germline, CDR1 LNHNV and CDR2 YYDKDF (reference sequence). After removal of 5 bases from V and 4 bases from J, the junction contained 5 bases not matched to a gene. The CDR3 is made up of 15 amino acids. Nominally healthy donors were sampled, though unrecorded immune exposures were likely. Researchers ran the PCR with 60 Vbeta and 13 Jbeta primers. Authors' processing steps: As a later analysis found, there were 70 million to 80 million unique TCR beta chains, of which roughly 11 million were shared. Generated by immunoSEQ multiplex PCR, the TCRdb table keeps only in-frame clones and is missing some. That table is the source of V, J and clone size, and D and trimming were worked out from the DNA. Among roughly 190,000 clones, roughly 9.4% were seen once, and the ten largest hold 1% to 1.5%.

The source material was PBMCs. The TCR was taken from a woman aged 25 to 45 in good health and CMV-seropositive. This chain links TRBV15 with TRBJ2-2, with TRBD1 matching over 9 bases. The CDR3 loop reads CATSGGTGLTGELFF. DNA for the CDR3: TGTGCCACCAGCGGAGGGACAGGGCTCACCGGGGAGCTGTTTTTT.